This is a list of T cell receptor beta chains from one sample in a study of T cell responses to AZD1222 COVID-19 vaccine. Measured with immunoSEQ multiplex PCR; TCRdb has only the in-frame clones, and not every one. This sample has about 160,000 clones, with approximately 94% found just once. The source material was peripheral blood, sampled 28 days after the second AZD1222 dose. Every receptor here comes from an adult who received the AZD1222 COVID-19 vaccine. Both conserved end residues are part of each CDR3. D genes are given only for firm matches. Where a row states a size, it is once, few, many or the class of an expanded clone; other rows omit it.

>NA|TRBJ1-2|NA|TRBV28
TGTGCCAGCAGGGGGGGTATTTATGGCTACACCTTC
CASRGGIYGYTF
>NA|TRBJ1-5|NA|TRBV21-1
TGTGCCAGCAGCAAACGGGCAGGGGACAATCAGCCCCAGCATTTT
CASSKRAGDNQPQHF
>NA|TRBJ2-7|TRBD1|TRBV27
TGTGCCAGCAGTTTAGGGACAGGGTCTTACGAGCAGTACTTC
CASSLGTGSYEQYF
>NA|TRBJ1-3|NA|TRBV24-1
TGTGCCACCAGTGATCCAGGGACTGCGGACACCATATATTTT
CATSDPGTADTIYF
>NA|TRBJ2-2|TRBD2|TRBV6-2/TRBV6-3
TGTGCCAGCAGTTACATAGCGGGAGGGCCCTTGAACACCGGGGAGCTGTTTTTT
CASSYIAGGPLNTGELFF
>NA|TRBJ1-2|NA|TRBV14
TGTGCCAGCAGCCATTCTCCGGGCCGTAATGGCTACACCTTC
CASSHSPGRNGYTF
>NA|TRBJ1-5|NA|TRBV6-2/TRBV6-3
TGTGCCAGCAGTTCTCAAGGACGTAGCAATCAGCCCCAGCATTTT
CASSSQGRSNQPQHF
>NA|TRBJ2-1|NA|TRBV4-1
TGCGCCAGCAGCCAAGTCATGGGGCCCGAATTCTTATACAATGAGCAGTTCTTC
CASSQVMGPEFLYNEQFF
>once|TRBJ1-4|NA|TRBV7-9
TGTGCCAGCAGACTGCAGGGTGGCAATGAAAAACTGTTTTTT
CASRLQGGNEKLFF
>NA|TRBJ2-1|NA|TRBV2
TGTGCCAGCAGTGAGGGCAGAGCCTCCTACAATGAGCAGTTCTTC
CASSEGRASYNEQFF
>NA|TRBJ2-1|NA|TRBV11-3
TGTGCCAGCAGCTTAGGGGGCGCAAATGAGCAGTTCTTC
CASSLGGANEQFF
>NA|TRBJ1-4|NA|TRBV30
TGTGCCTGGAGTGTACGACTGGACAGTCTAAATGAAAAACTGTTTTTT
CAWSVRLDSLNEKLFF
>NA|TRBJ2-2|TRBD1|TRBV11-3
TGTGCCAGCAGTCGACAGGGGGCTCTCACCGGGGAGCTGTTTTTT
CASSRQGALTGELFF
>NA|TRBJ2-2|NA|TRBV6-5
TGTGCCAGTGCTATAGCCGGGGAGCTGTTTTTT
CASAIAGELFF
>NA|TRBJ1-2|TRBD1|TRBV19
TGTGCCAGTAGTGCGTCTCGACAGGGTATGGGCTATGGCTACACCTTC
CASSASRQGMGYGYTF
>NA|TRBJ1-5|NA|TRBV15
TGTGCCACCAGCAGGGGAGGTAGCAATCAGCCCCAGCATTTT
CATSRGGSNQPQHF
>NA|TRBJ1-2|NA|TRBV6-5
TGTGCCAGCTCAATGAGTGTCAGAAACAGATACACCTTC
CASSMSVRNRYTF
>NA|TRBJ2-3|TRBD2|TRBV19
TGTGCCAGTATGGGTAGGAGCGGGGGGACAGATACGCAGTATTTT
CASMGRSGGTDTQYF
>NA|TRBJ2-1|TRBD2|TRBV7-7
TGTGCCAGCAGCGCCGGGACTAGCGGGAGTTCGGGCTACAATGAGCAGTTCTTC
CASSAGTSGSSGYNEQFF
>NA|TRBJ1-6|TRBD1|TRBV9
TGTGCCAGCAGCGCAGACAGGGGGCTCAATTCACCCCTCCACTTT
CASSADRGLNSPLHF
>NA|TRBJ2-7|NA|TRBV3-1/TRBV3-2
TGTGCCAGCAGCCCCGGGACTTATGAGCAGTACTTC
CASSPGTYEQYF
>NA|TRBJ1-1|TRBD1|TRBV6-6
TGTGCCAGCAGTTACGGGACAGGGGCATCCACTGAAGCTTTCTTT
CASSYGTGASTEAFF
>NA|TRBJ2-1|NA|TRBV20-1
TGCAGTGCCCGTGACAATGAGCAGTTCTTC
CSARDNEQFF
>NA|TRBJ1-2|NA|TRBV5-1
TGCGCCAGCAGCCCGAGCGGGGGTTTAAGCTATGGCTACACCTTC
CASSPSGGLSYGYTF
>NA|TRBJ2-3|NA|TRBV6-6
TGTGCCAGCAGTTACAGTCAGGGGATCACAGATACGCAGTATTTT
CASSYSQGITDTQYF
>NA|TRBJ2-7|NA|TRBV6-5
TGTGCCAGCAGACGGGGTCGAAGCGAGCAGTACTTC
CASRRGRSEQYF
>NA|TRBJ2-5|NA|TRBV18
TGTGCCAGCTCACCCCAGCAGGGAGGACAAGAGACCCAGTACTTC
CASSPQQGGQETQYF
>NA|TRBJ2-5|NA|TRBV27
TGTGCCAGCAGTTTAGTAGGCCGGGAGACCCAGTACTTC
CASSLVGRETQYF
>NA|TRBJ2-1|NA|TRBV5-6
TGTGCCAGCAGCTTGACGAGACGGACCTACAATGAGCAGTTCTTC
CASSLTRRTYNEQFF
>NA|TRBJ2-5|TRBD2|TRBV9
TGTGCCAGCAGCCAGGGGACTAGCGGCCAAGAGACCCAGTACTTC
CASSQGTSGQETQYF
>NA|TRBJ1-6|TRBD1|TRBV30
TGTGCCTGGGGGGGACAGGGGTATTCACCCCTCCACTTT
CAWGGQGYSPLHF
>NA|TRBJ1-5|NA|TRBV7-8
TGTGCCAGCAGCCCTGGACATAACAATCAGCCCCAGCATTTT
CASSPGHNNQPQHF
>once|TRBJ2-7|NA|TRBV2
TGTGCCAGCAAGTTAGGAGACTACGGGAACGAGCAGTACTTC
CASKLGDYGNEQYF
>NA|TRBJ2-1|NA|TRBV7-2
TGTGCCAGCAGCTTAGGGCCAGCGCGAAGCTTCTTC
CASSLGPARSFF
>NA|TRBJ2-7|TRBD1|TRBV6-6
TGTGCCAGCAGTTACTCGGGGACAGGGGACAACTACGAGCAGTACTTC
CASSYSGTGDNYEQYF
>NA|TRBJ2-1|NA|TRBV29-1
TGCAGCGTTGAAGATCCGGTAGGGGATGAGCAGTTCTTC
CSVEDPVGDEQFF
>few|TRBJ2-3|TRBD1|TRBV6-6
TGTGCCAGCAGCCCAGCAGGGGGCTACCGCACAGATACGCAGTATTTT
CASSPAGGYRTDTQYF
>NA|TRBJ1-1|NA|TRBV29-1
TGCAGCGTTGAATCCGGCTATGAGGAAGCTTTCTTT
CSVESGYEEAFF
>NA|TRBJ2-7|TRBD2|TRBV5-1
TGCGCCAGCAGCTCGCGGGCTAGCGGGTCTAACTACGAGCAGTACTTC
CASSSRASGSNYEQYF
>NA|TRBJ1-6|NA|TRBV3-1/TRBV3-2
TGTGCCAGCAGCCAAAAAAGGGCGGATTCACCCCTCCACTTT
CASSQKRADSPLHF
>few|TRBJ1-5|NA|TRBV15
TGTGCCACCAGCAGAGATGATGCGGGCTCGGGCAATCAGCCCCAGCATTTT
CATSRDDAGSGNQPQHF
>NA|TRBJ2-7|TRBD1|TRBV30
TGTGCCTGGAGTGTACGGGCAGGGGGCACCTACGAGCAGTACTTC
CAWSVRAGGTYEQYF
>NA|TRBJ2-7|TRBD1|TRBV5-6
TGTGCCAGCAGCTTGGTAGGGGGCGCCTACGAGCAGTACTTC
CASSLVGGAYEQYF
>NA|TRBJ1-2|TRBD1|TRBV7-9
TGTGCCAGCAGCTTAGGGGGGACAGGGGGCGAAATTAACTATGGCTACACCTTC
CASSLGGTGGEINYGYTF
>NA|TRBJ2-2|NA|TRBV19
TGTGCCAGTACGTTCCGGGGACAGAACACCGGGGAGCTGTTTTTT
CASTFRGQNTGELFF